This T cell receptor (beta chain) was documented in a study of spatial heterogeneity in lung cancer. The wider study: Available PBMC from follow-up, collected a median of roughly two years after resection, underwent sequencing. Mean representation of each unique TCR and UMI combination in the raw reads exceeded 8.5 occurrences. Overall study results and limits: TCRs found ubiquitously expanded in tumor appeared in blood more at resection than at follow-up.

Germline-derived CDR1 and CDR2 are SGHVS and FNYEAQ. The CDR3 is made up of 12 amino acids. Trimming removed 4 bases from V and 7 bases from J, with 8 bases in between. TCRdb itself ran the 5' RACE reads through MiXCR, one entry per CDR3 protein. This table holds 25,000 to 30,000 distinct CDR3 sequences, 5% to 6.5% found once. The table lists this clonotype with many counts. The antigen is undetermined. The sample's time point: blood at routine non-recurrence follow-up after resection. Tumor, nontumor lung or frozen PBMC supplied whole RNA that was sequenced unsorted. The V and J genes are TRBV7-6 and TRBJ1-3; a weak D match, TRBD1 (5 bases). The sample consisted of PBMCs, taken at follow-up. The clonotype originates from a male donor with early-stage non-small cell lung cancer. The CDR3 loop reads CASSSEGNTIYF. The CDR3 DNA reads TGTGCCAGCAGCTCCGAGGGGAACACCATATATTTT.